This record looks at one T cell receptor beta chain sequence and its context. Its antigen is still unknown. This entry comes from a study of cytotoxic CD8 clonotypes in ibrutinib-treated CLL. Study-level findings and limits: With treatment, public clonotypes, which were uncommon, either contracted or remained stable.

Repertoires were generated with immunoSEQ multiplex PCR, while TCRdb's copy carries only in-frame clones and drops some. The table records tens of thousands of clones, roughly 58% of them present only once. The CDR3 length is 15 residues. The trim removed 0 bases at V and 9 bases at J, leaving 5 bases unmatched. Germline assignment: CDR1 MNHEY and CDR2 SMNVEV (reference sequence). This clonotype was obtained from a human donor with chronic lymphocytic leukemia. V is TRBV27 and J is TRBJ1-6; TRBD1 matches at 7 bases. The material sequenced was PBMCs, taken at disease progression, from a patient treated with ibrutinib. The CDR3 DNA reads as TGTGCCAGCAGTTTATCCAGGGGGTCCGCTTCACCCCTCCACTTT. Its protein is CASSLSRGSASPLHF.